A selection of T cell receptor beta chains follows, all from one sample in a study of shared clonotypes between healthy human individuals. TCRdb's copy holds only in-frame clones and misses some; the assay was immunoSEQ multiplex PCR. The sample has around 1.1 million clones, 60% to 80% seen once; the top ten hold approximately 0.95%. The specimen was memory CD4+ T cells from PBMCs. These receptors were taken from a man between 18 and 29 years old in good health. Some clones in this sample may be carry-over from other donors' samples. CDR3s include the opening cysteine and the closing phenylalanine or tryptophan. Each record gives: V gene, D gene, J gene, clone size, CDR3 protein, CDR3 DNA. The D gene is left open where the match is weak. Part of the rows lack a size; the others show once, few, many or a class for expanded clones.

>TRBV7-8|TRBD2|TRBJ2-3|.
CASSWKIAGADTQYF
TGTGCCAGCAGCTGGAAGATTGCGGGAGCAGATACGCAGTATTTT
>TRBV11-2|TRBD1|TRBJ2-2|.
CASSVTGGSQNTGELFF
TGTGCCAGCAGCGTGACAGGGGGCTCGCAGAACACCGGGGAGCTGTTTTTT
>TRBV9|TRBD2|TRBJ2-3|.
CASSVAGPGGADTQYF
TGTGCCAGCAGCGTAGCCGGGCCCGGGGGGGCAGATACGCAGTATTTT
>TRBV18|TRBD2|TRBJ2-1|.
CASSLTTSGSFYNEQFF
TGTGCCAGCTCACTAACGACTAGCGGGAGCTTCTACAATGAGCAGTTCTTC
>TRBV5-4|.|TRBJ2-2|.
CASSQDPGTGELFF
TGTGCCAGCAGCCAAGATCCAGGCACCGGGGAGCTGTTTTTT
>TRBV5-8|.|TRBJ1-5|.
CASSLVLRASRRQPQHF
TGTGCCAGCAGCTTGGTCTTACGGGCTTCACGTCGCCAGCCCCAGCATTTT
>TRBV28|.|TRBJ2-7|.
CASSFSPRRSTYEQYF
TGTGCCAGCAGTTTTTCGCCTCGACGGAGTACCTACGAGCAGTACTTC
>TRBV27|TRBD2|TRBJ2-7|.
CASSLGLAGYEQYF
TGTGCCAGCAGTTTGGGACTAGCGGGTTACGAGCAGTACTTC
>TRBV5-4|.|TRBJ2-3|few
CASSFRDTDTQYF
TGTGCCAGCAGCTTCCGGGACACAGATACGCAGTATTTT
>TRBV7-2|.|TRBJ1-1|once
CASSLADSTEAFF
TGTGCCAGCAGCTTAGCAGATTCTACTGAAGCTTTCTTT
>TRBV7-9|.|TRBJ2-4|.
CASSFREQNIQYF
TGTGCCAGCAGCTTCAGGGAACAAAACATTCAGTACTTC
>TRBV28|.|TRBJ2-2|.
CASTPGGGFNRELFF
TGTGCCAGCACCCCCGGAGGGGGCTTTAACCGGGAGCTGTTTTTT
>TRBV7-8|.|TRBJ1-1|.
CASSLVGGFNTEAFF
TGTGCCAGCAGCTTAGTAGGCGGGTTTAACACTGAAGCTTTCTTT
>TRBV5-1|.|TRBJ2-7|.
CASSLVAGQGSDEQYF
TGCGCCAGCAGCTTGGTGGCGGGGCAGGGGTCCGACGAGCAGTACTTC
>TRBV7-9|TRBD2|TRBJ2-3|.
CASSQKSGRGRDTQYF
TGTGCCAGCAGCCAAAAAAGCGGGAGGGGCCGAGATACGCAGTATTTT
>TRBV14|TRBD2|TRBJ2-2|.
CASSKGGSGRAGELFF
TGTGCCAGCAGCAAAGGGGGTAGCGGGAGAGCCGGGGAGCTGTTTTTT
>TRBV21-1|.|TRBJ2-5|.
CASSNARCFPQFCSQYF
TGTGCCAGCAGCAACGCTAGATGTTTCCCCCAATTTTGCTCCCAGTACTTC
>TRBV4-2|.|TRBJ1-2|.
CASSQGQDYGYTF
TGTGCCAGCAGCCAAGGGCAGGACTATGGCTACACCTTC
>TRBV6-1|.|TRBJ1-5|.
CASSEVWSGAHQPQHF
TGTGCCAGCAGTGAAGTTTGGTCAGGAGCCCATCAGCCCCAGCATTTT
>TRBV2|.|TRBJ1-5|.
CASSETLQRSNQPQHF
TGTGCCAGCAGTGAAACGTTACAGCGGAGCAATCAGCCCCAGCATTTT
>TRBV20-1|.|TRBJ2-5|.
CSARTWETQYF
TGCAGTGCTAGAACTTGGGAGACCCAGTACTTC
>TRBV15|.|TRBJ1-2|.
CATSRGSPLYGYTF
TGTGCCACCAGCAGAGGGAGCCCCTTATATGGCTACACCTTC
>TRBV6-6|.|TRBJ2-1|.
CASSRPGSSYNEQFF
TGTGCCAGCAGTCGACCCGGCAGCTCCTACAATGAGCAGTTCTTC
>TRBV18|TRBD1|TRBJ1-1|.
CASSPRTGGTEAFF
TGTGCCAGCTCGCCGAGGACAGGAGGAACTGAAGCTTTCTTT
>TRBV28|.|TRBJ1-5|.
CASSTSGGGDWPQHF
TGTGCCAGCAGTACCTCCGGGGGTGGGGATTGGCCCCAGCATTTT
>TRBV28|.|TRBJ1-5|.
CASSSPAGQPQHF
TGTGCCAGCAGTTCGCCCGCCGGGCAGCCCCAGCATTTT
>TRBV4-1|TRBD2|TRBJ2-5|.
CASSQREGETQYF
TGCGCCAGCAGCCAACGGGAGGGAGAGACCCAGTACTTC
>TRBV2|.|TRBJ2-2|.
CASSEYASNTGELFF
TGTGCCAGCAGTGAATACGCCTCCAACACCGGGGAGCTGTTTTTT
>TRBV7-9|.|TRBJ1-1|.
CASSPGYRNTEAFF
TGTGCCAGCAGCCCCGGTTACCGGAACACTGAAGCTTTCTTT
>TRBV2|.|TRBJ2-7|once
CASSRETGYEQYF
TGTGCCAGCAGTAGGGAGACAGGTTACGAGCAGTACTTC
>TRBV18|.|TRBJ1-4|few
CASSPPNPTVDEKLFF
TGTGCCAGCTCACCCCCGAATCCCACCGTTGATGAAAAACTGTTTTTT
>TRBV30|.|TRBJ2-7|.
CAWSVRGGLSKPYF
TGTGCCTGGAGTGTAAGAGGGGGACTAAGCAAGCCGTACTTC